The 9 T cell receptor beta chains reported below all come from one sample, sequenced in a study of blood T cell repertoires in COVID-19. Assay: immunoSEQ multiplex PCR; the TCRdb copy retains only in-frame clones and omits some. The sample lists a few hundred thousand clones; 75% to 90% were seen once. Material for sequencing was peripheral blood. The origin of the receptors is a woman in her twenties or thirties with active or convalescent COVID-19.

In DNA form, the CDR3 reads TGTGCCAGCAGCAGGACGACCGGGACACTAGGAGGCTACACCTTC. Its translation: CASSRTTGTLGGYTF. V gene TRBV6-5 combines with J gene TRBJ1-2, with D perhaps matching TRBD1 (6 bases). Trimming left V 6 bases short and J 8 bases short, with 22 bases between. Germline V gene sequence: CDR1 MNHEY, CDR2 SVGAGI. This CDR3 has 15 amino acids.

This chain links TRBV12-3 or TRBV12-4 with TRBJ1-2, with D possibly matching TRBD1 (6 bases). CDR3 length: 13 residues. The ends were cut back, 5 bases at V and 4 bases at J, with 11 bases in the middle. CDR3: CASSATGPYGYTF. Written as DNA, the CDR3 is TGTGCCAGCAGTGCGACAGGTCCCTATGGCTACACCTTC.

This rearrangement joins TRBV12-3 or TRBV12-4 to TRBJ1-2; the match to TRBD1 covers 7 bases. The CDR3 contains 13 residues. The junction had 7 bases not matched to a gene; V was cut back by 4 bases and J by 8 bases. CDR3 bases: TGTGCCAGCAGTTCAACAGGGGTACGGGGCTACACCTTC. Translation gives CASSSTGVRGYTF.

This chain joins TRBV11-1 and TRBJ2-7, with TRBD1 as a possible D gene (6 bases). The CDR3 runs to 14 residues. V shed 5 bases and J shed 0 bases, with 11 bases lying between them. CDR1 is SGHAT, CDR2 FQDESV, per germline (reference sequence). CDR3 in DNA: TGTGCCAGCAGCCGGGACACCACCTCCTACGAGCAGTACTTC. It translates to CASSRDTTSYEQYF.

This chain connects TRBV19 to TRBJ1-3; weak D call: TRBD1 (5 bases). Trimming removed 4 bases from V and 1 base from J, with 14 bases in between. Germline lookup yields CDR1 LNHDA and CDR2 SQIVND (reference sequence). CDR3 length: 16 amino acids. CDR3 region: CASSNDPRVSGNTIYF. The CDR3 region has the DNA TGTGCCAGTAGTAACGACCCCAGGGTTTCTGGAAACACCATATATTTT.

The rearrangement uses TRBV5-6 and TRBJ1-3, with TRBD1 matching 7 bases. J was trimmed by 5 bases and V by 0 bases; bases with no gene match: 5. CDR3 size: 15 residues. CDR1 SGHDT and CDR2 YYEEEE come from the germline V gene. CDR3 in amino acids: CASSLAGTVRNTIYF. Here the CDR3 DNA reads TGTGCCAGCAGCTTGGCCGGGACAGTTAGAAACACCATATATTTT.

This chain connects TRBV7-8 to TRBJ1-3; D might be TRBD1 (6 bases). The CDR3 covers 16 residues. The germline V and J ends were trimmed by 3 bases and 0 bases, with 12 bases remaining between them. The germline CDR1 and CDR2 sequences are SGHVS and FQNEAQ. The CDR3 here is CASSFRGQNSGNTIYF. CDR3 coding DNA: TGTGCCAGCAGCTTCCGAGGACAGAACTCTGGAAACACCATATATTTT.

The V and J genes are TRBV30 and TRBJ2-7; D is uncertain. Between the trimmed V and J ends, which lost 1 base and 1 base, there was a span of 5 bases. The CDR3 has 12 amino acids. Germline CDR1 and CDR2: GTSNPN and SVGIG (reference sequence). CDR3 in DNA: TGTGCCTGGAGTGACAATTCCTACGAGCAGTACTTC. Translation gives CAWSDNSYEQYF.

V and J are TRBV29-1 and TRBJ1-4, with D uncertain. V was pared by 6 bases and J by 8 bases, with 19 bases between. The CDR3 loop spans 14 amino acids. The V gene's germline CDR1 is SQVTM and CDR2 ANQGSEA. The CDR3 DNA reads as TGCAGCGTGAGCGAAGGCGGGATGGGGGAAAAACTGTTTTTT. This codes for CSVSEGGMGEKLFF.